The rows below give T cell receptor beta chains drawn from one sample of a study of metastatic and nonmetastatic thyroid tumors. TCRdb reanalyzed the PCR reads with MiXCR. The profile covers 17,000 or so clones, with around 25% appearing a single time and about 16% taken by the ten largest. The specimen sequenced was adjacent normal tissue. These receptors were collected from a female donor with papillary thyroid cancer or a benign thyroid nodule (not recorded which). Some clones in this sample may be carry-over from other donors' samples. Both conserved end residues are part of each CDR3.

V gene: TRBV5-4
J gene: TRBJ2-3
CDR3 protein: CASSFDTDTQYF

V gene: TRBV7-8
J gene: TRBJ2-7
CDR3 protein: CASSLGQGNHEQYF

V gene: TRBV15
J gene: TRBJ2-7
CDR3 protein: CATSRDRMSSYEQYF

V gene: TRBV18
J gene: TRBJ1-1
CDR3 protein: CASSPPGQGTNTEAFF

V gene: TRBV2
J gene: TRBJ1-5
CDR3 protein: CASSPGRGGNQPQHF

V gene: TRBV20-1
J gene: TRBJ1-3
CDR3 protein: CSARALLTGGNTIYF

V gene: TRBV11-1
J gene: TRBJ1-1
CDR3 protein: CASSAYRGFNTEAFF

V gene: TRBV5-1
J gene: TRBJ1-3
CDR3 protein: CASSLTSLSGNTIYF

V gene: TRBV2
J gene: TRBJ2-7
CDR3 protein: CASSEGVHYTPGEQYF

V gene: TRBV7-9
J gene: TRBJ2-5
CDR3 protein: CASSLAGPVLLQETQYF

V gene: TRBV6-1
J gene: TRBJ2-7
CDR3 protein: CASIGTGFEQYF

V gene: TRBV4-1
J gene: TRBJ1-2
CDR3 protein: CASSQVGGAKGYTF

V gene: TRBV11-1
J gene: TRBJ2-1
CDR3 protein: CASSPTGTSGRIEQFF

V gene: TRBV6-2/TRBV6-3
J gene: TRBJ2-7
CDR3 protein: CASSPGFLYEQYF

V gene: TRBV6-2/TRBV6-3
J gene: TRBJ2-7
CDR3 protein: CASSYPQGAAYEQYF

V gene: TRBV14
J gene: TRBJ2-7
CDR3 protein: CASSQFKVSYEQYF

V gene: TRBV7-3
J gene: TRBJ2-1
CDR3 protein: CASSLTGWNEQFF

V gene: TRBV9
J gene: TRBJ2-3
CDR3 protein: CASSPRRGGPTDTQYF

V gene: TRBV7-2
J gene: TRBJ2-2
CDR3 protein: CASSLVGGVTGELFF

V gene: TRBV11-2
J gene: TRBJ2-1
CDR3 protein: CASSLDSPGPPYNEQFF

V gene: TRBV10-3
J gene: TRBJ2-7
CDR3 protein: CAISDLAGVFYEQYF

V gene: TRBV4-3
J gene: TRBJ1-3
CDR3 protein: CASSQDKGTGNTIYF

V gene: TRBV7-6
J gene: TRBJ1-1
CDR3 protein: CANSPPPGRDHTEAFF

V gene: TRBV12-3/TRBV12-4
J gene: TRBJ1-5
CDR3 protein: CASSRDSSDQPQHF

V gene: TRBV20-1
J gene: TRBJ2-7
CDR3 protein: CSVTPTAYEQYF

V gene: TRBV27
J gene: TRBJ1-2
CDR3 protein: CASSSARGGGLSGYTF

V gene: TRBV20-1
J gene: TRBJ1-2
CDR3 protein: CSASPPARLGYTF

V gene: TRBV6-1
J gene: TRBJ2-7
CDR3 protein: CASRQAGQGFGLYEQYF

V gene: TRBV28
J gene: TRBJ1-2
CDR3 protein: CASSHNYGYTF

V gene: TRBV12-3/TRBV12-4
J gene: TRBJ2-6
CDR3 protein: CASSPMGANVLTF

V gene: TRBV6-1
J gene: TRBJ1-2
CDR3 protein: CASSQTGGLNGYTF

V gene: TRBV20-1
J gene: TRBJ1-1
CDR3 protein: CSATRQGGRKTEAFF

V gene: TRBV12-3/TRBV12-4
J gene: TRBJ2-7
CDR3 protein: CASSLADGEQYF

V gene: TRBV20-1
J gene: TRBJ2-3
CDR3 protein: CSAQGGRTSGSEDTQYF

V gene: TRBV20-1
J gene: TRBJ1-1
CDR3 protein: CSATRQNMNTEAFF

V gene: TRBV12-3/TRBV12-4
J gene: TRBJ2-7
CDR3 protein: CASSTLGVGNEQYF

V gene: TRBV20-1
J gene: TRBJ2-7
CDR3 protein: CSVRGDYYEQYF

V gene: TRBV6-5
J gene: TRBJ1-2
CDR3 protein: CASSYWGPGGYTF

V gene: TRBV24-1
J gene: TRBJ2-5
CDR3 protein: CATSDSKGQGGTQYF

V gene: TRBV4-2
J gene: TRBJ2-2
CDR3 protein: CAISQVGTSGTGELFF

V gene: TRBV3-1
J gene: TRBJ2-7
CDR3 protein: CASSQLAGGYEQYF

V gene: TRBV11-2
J gene: TRBJ2-7
CDR3 protein: CASRPGLAGYEQYF

V gene: TRBV12-3/TRBV12-4
J gene: TRBJ2-2
CDR3 protein: CASSIQGMGVGELFF

V gene: TRBV28
J gene: TRBJ2-1
CDR3 protein: CASSLGQGAWNEQFF

V gene: TRBV15
J gene: TRBJ1-5
CDR3 protein: CATSRDGGFMGQPQHF

V gene: TRBV7-6
J gene: TRBJ1-4
CDR3 protein: CASSFGNEKLFF

V gene: TRBV11-2
J gene: TRBJ2-5
CDR3 protein: CASSLDAETQYF

V gene: TRBV6-2/TRBV6-3
J gene: TRBJ2-7
CDR3 protein: CASSYSGTGGEQYF

V gene: TRBV7-2
J gene: TRBJ1-1
CDR3 protein: CASSLDPNPDAFF

V gene: TRBV4-3
J gene: TRBJ2-3
CDR3 protein: CASSQDPLSRGDTQYF

V gene: TRBV7-2
J gene: TRBJ2-7
CDR3 protein: CASSFGQGPYEQYF

V gene: TRBV28
J gene: TRBJ2-4
CDR3 protein: CASRGGPAKNIQYF

V gene: TRBV27
J gene: TRBJ2-5
CDR3 protein: CASSFPTSGGREETQYF

V gene: TRBV28
J gene: TRBJ2-7
CDR3 protein: CASQGTPWGYEQYF